These T cell receptor beta chains were read from a single sample in a study of preoperative IRX-2 immunotherapy in early breast cancer. Libraries were prepared by immunoSEQ multiplex PCR; TCRdb keeps only in-frame clonotypes and omits some of them. Here the sample spans 25,000 to 30,000 clones, 82% being singletons. This sample was gathered from a patient treated with IRX-2 immunotherapy. These TCRs come from a human donor with breast cancer. CDR3s include the opening cysteine and the closing phenylalanine or tryptophan. D genes are given only for firm matches. Part of the rows lack a size; the others show once, few, many or a class for expanded clones.

-	TRBJ1-2	TRBV11-3	-	15	TGTGCCAGCAGCTTCGGGGGGGAGCAGGCCTATGGCTACACCTTC	CASSFGGEQAYGYTF
few	TRBJ2-6	TRBV29-1	-	15	TGCAGCGTTGAATTGGCCCGATCTGGGGCCAACGTCCTGACTTTC	CSVELARSGANVLTF
few	TRBJ1-5	TRBV11-3	-	15	TGTGCCAGCAGTGACACGGGACCCGGGGATCAGCCCCAGCATTTT	CASSDTGPGDQPQHF
-	TRBJ1-6	TRBV7-6	-	15	TGTGCCAGCAGCCAAGGAACAGGGAATAATTCACCCCTCCACTTT	CASSQGTGNNSPLHF
once	TRBJ2-7	TRBV28	TRBD1	13	TGTGCCAGCAGTTTAGGGGGACAGGTTCTCAAGTACTTC	CASSLGGQVLKYF
-	TRBJ2-5	TRBV15	-	14	TGTGCCACCACCCTTGGACAGAGACAAGAGACCCAGTACTTC	CATTLGQRQETQYF
-	TRBJ2-3	TRBV11-3	-	14	TGTGCCAGCAGCTCCGGTCAGAGCACAGATACGCAGTATTTT	CASSSGQSTDTQYF
-	TRBJ2-3	TRBV29-1	-	14	TGCAGCGTTGACTCCGGGGCTAGCACAGATACGCAGTATTTT	CSVDSGASTDTQYF
-	TRBJ2-7	TRBV23-1	-	15	TGCGCCAGCAGCCAAGTTGCAGGGAGTAGCTACGAGCAGTACTTC	CASSQVAGSSYEQYF
-	TRBJ1-2	TRBV6-8	TRBD1	13	TGTGCCAGCAGTGAGAAGGGGGCCGAGGGCTACACCTTC	CASSEKGAEGYTF
-	TRBJ2-6	TRBV6-8	-	15	TGTGCCATCAGTGCTCGGAACTCTGGGGCCAACGTCCTGACTTTC	CAISARNSGANVLTF
-	TRBJ2-2	TRBV1	-	13	TGCGCCAGCAGCCTACTCCAACCCGGGGAGCTGTTTTTT	CASSLLQPGELFF
-	TRBJ1-2	TRBV6-8	-	15	TGTGCCAGCAGTTACTCGGAGGGTTTTAACTATGGCTACACCTTC	CASSYSEGFNYGYTF
-	TRBJ1-5	TRBV30	-	13	TGTGCCTGGAGCCCCCCCCGGGGAAGGCCCCAGCATTTT	CAWSPPRGRPQHF
-	TRBJ2-1	TRBV19	-	15	TGTGCCAGTAGTATAGATCCAAACGGGGGGCTTGAGCAGTTCTTC	CASSIDPNGGLEQFF
-	TRBJ2-7	TRBV30	TRBD2	15	TGTGCCTGGAGTGTACGGGCGGGGGGGTTGGTGGAGCAGTACTTC	CAWSVRAGGLVEQYF
-	TRBJ1-3	TRBV4-1	-	14	TGCGCCAGCAGCCAAGATCTTTCAGGAAACACCATATATTTT	CASSQDLSGNTIYF
-	TRBJ1-2	TRBV6-8	-	14	TGTGCCAGCAGTTATCCGGAAACCTTCCTAGGAGACACCTTC	CASSYPETFLGDTF
-	TRBJ2-7	TRBV28	-	16	TGTGCCAGCATTATCCCGAGGCCTGATAGGAGAGACGAGCAGTACTTC	CASIIPRPDRRDEQYF
-	TRBJ1-3	TRBV6-8	-	14	TGTGCCAGCAGTTACAAGGGTTCTGGAAACACCATATATTTT	CASSYKGSGNTIYF
-	TRBJ1-3	TRBV11-3	-	14	TGTGCCAGCAGCGCGACAGGCTCTGGAAACACCATATATTTT	CASSATGSGNTIYF
-	TRBJ1-1	TRBV23-1	-	14	TGCGCCAGCAGCCAAGACAGCTACAACACTGAAGCTTTCTTT	CASSQDSYNTEAFF
-	TRBJ1-4	TRBV5-1	-	15	TGCGCCAGCAGCTTGGCCCCAGACAATACCGAAAAACTGTTTTTT	CASSLAPDNTEKLFF
-	TRBJ2-3	TRBV7-7	TRBD1	16	TGTGCCAGCAGCCCACGACAGGGTTGGTTAGGAGATACGCAGTATTTT	CASSPRQGWLGDTQYF
-	TRBJ1-2	TRBV6-8	TRBD1	17	TGTGCCAGCAGTTACGCGCCCGGGACAGGGGGCGACTATGGCTACACCTTC	CASSYAPGTGGDYGYTF
-	TRBJ1-1	TRBV1	-	15	TGCGCCAGCAGCCAAGTTTCCGGGGGATGGACTGAAGCTTTCTTT	CASSQVSGGWTEAFF
-	TRBJ1-5	TRBV19	-	16	TGTGCCAGTAGTAAGCTGGACCTCGGGTTCGGGCAGCCCCAGCATTTT	CASSKLDLGFGQPQHF
-	TRBJ1-2	TRBV19	-	15	TGTGCCAGTAGTCCCATACACGAGGGGAGGAGTGGCTACACCTTC	CASSPIHEGRSGYTF
-	TRBJ2-7	TRBV6-8	-	14	TGTGCCAGCAGCCTTGATAGGAGCTCCTACGAGCAGTACTTC	CASSLDRSSYEQYF
few	TRBJ2-3	TRBV10-3	TRBD1	18	TGTGCCATCAGTGAGCCACCCGGTGGGACAGGGGGAACAGATACGCAGTATTTT	CAISEPPGGTGGTDTQYF
few	TRBJ2-1	TRBV11-3	-	15	TGTGCCAGCAGCGTGGAAGGGGGTACTTACAATGAGCAGTTCTTC	CASSVEGGTYNEQFF